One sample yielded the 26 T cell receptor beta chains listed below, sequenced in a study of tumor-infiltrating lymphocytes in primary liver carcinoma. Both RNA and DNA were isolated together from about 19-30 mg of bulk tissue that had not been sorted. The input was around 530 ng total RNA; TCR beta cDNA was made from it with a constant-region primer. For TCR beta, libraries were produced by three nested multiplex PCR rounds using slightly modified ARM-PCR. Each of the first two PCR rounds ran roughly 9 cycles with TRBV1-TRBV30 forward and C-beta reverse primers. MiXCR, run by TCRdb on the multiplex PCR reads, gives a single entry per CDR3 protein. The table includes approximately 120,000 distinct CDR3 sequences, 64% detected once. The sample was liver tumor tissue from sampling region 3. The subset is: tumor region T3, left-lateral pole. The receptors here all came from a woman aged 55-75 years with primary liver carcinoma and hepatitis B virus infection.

CDR3 residues: CSAILAGGQSYNEQFF. The DNA of the CDR3 is TGCAGTGCCATCCTAGCGGGAGGGCAGTCCTACAATGAGCAGTTCTTC. The J gene is TRBJ2-1, the V gene TRBV20-1; TRBD2 agrees at 12 bases. Per the germline V gene, CDR1 is DFQATT and CDR2 is SNEGSKA (reference sequence). Trimming at V came to 6 bases and at J to 1 base, leaving 7 bases not matched to a gene. The CDR3 covers 16 residues.

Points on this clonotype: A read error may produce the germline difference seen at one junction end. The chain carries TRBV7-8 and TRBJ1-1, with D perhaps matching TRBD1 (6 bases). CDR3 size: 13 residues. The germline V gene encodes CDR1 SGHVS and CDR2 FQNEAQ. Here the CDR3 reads CANSLGQNTEASF. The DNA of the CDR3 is TGTGCCAACAGCTTAGGACAGAACACTGAAGCTTCCTTT.

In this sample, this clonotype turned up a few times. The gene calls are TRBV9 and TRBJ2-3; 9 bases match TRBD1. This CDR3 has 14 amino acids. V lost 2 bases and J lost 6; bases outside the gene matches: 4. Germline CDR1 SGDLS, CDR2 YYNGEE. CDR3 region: CASSVGQGWDTQYF. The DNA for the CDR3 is TGTGCCAGCAGCGTCGGACAGGGGTGGGATACGCAGTATTTT.

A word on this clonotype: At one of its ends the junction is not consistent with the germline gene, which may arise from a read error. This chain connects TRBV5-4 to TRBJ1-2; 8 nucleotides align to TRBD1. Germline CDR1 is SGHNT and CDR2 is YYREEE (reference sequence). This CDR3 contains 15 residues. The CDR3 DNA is TGTGCCAGCAGCCAACCCACAGGGGGGGGCCATGGCCACACCTTC. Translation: CASSQPTGGGHGHTF.

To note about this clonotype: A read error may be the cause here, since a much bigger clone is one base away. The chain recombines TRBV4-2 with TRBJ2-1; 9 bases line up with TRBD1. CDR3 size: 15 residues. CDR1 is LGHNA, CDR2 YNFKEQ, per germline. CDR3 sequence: CTSSPPRGQGSEQFF. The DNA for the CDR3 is TGTACCAGCAGCCCACCCAGGGGACAGGGCTCCGAGCAGTTCTTC.

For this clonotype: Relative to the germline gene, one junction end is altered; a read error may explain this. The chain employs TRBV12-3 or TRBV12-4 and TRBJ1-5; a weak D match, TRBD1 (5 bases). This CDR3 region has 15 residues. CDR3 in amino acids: CTSTLRAGRGQPQHF. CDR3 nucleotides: TGTACCAGCACTTTACGGGCAGGGAGGGGTCAGCCCCAGCATTTT.

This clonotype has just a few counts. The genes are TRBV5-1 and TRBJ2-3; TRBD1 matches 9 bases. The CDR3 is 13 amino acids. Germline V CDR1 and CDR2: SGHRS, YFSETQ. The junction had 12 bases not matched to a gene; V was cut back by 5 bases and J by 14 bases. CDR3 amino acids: CASSPPGQGIAYF. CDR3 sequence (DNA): TGCGCCAGCAGTCCACCGGGACAGGGTATTGCGTATTTT.

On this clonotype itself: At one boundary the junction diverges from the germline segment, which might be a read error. The CDR3: CTNSFSHVSGRTYYEQYF. The CDR3 DNA is TGCACCAACAGCTTCAGCCACGTTAGCGGGAGGACCTACTACGAGCAGTATTTC. V and J are TRBV5-1 and TRBJ2-7; TRBD2 matches 10 bases. The germline V gene has CDR1 SGHRS and CDR2 YFSETQ. CDR3 length equals 18 residues.

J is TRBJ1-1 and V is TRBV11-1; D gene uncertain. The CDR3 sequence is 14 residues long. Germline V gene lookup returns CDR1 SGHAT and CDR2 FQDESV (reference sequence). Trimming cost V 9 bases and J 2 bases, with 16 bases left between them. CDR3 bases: TGTGCCAGTAACCAGGACGGCTTAAACACTGAAGCTTTCTTT. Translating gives CASNQDGLNTEAFF. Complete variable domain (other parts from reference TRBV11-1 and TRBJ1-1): EAEVAQSPRYKITEKSQAVAFWCDPISGHATLYWYRQILGQGPELLVQFQDESVVDDSQLPKDRFSAERLKGVDSTLKIQPAELGDSAMYLCASNQDGLNTEAFFGQGTRLTVV.

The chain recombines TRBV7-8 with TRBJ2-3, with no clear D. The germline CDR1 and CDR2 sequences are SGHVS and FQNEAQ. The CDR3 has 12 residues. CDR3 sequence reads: CANRTSTDTQYF. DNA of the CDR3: TGTGCAAACAGAACTAGCACAGATACGCAGTATTTT.

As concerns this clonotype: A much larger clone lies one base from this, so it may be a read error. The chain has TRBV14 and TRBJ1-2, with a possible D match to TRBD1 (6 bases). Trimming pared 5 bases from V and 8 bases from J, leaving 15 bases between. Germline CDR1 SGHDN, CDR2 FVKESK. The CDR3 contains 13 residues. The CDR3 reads CASSDIYRAGYTF. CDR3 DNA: TGTGCCAGCAGCGACATATACAGGGCGGGCTACACCTTC.

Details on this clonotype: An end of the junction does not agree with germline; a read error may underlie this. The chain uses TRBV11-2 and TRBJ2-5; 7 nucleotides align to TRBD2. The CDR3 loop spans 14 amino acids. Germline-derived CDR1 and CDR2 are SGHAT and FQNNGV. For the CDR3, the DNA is TGTGCCAGCAGCCGGGGGAGGGGCGCAGAGACCCTGTACTTC. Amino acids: CASSRGRGAETLYF.

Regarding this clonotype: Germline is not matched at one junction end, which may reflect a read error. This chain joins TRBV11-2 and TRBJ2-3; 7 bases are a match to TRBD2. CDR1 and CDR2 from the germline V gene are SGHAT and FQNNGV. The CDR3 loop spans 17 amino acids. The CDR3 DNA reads TGCGCCAGCAGCCTAGATCCGGAGGAGACTAGCACAGATACGCGGTATTTT. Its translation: CASSLDPEETSTDTRYF.

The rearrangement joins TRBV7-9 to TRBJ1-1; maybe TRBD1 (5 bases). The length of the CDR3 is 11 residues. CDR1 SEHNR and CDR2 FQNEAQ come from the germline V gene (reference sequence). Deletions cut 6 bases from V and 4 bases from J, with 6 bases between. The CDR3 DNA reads TGTGCCAGCAGGACAGCCACTGAAGCTTTCTTT. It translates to CASRTATEAFF. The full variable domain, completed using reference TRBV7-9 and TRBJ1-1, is DTGVSQNPRHKITKRGQNVTFRCDPISEHNRLYWYRQTLGQGPEFLTYFQNEAQLEKSRLLSDRFSAERPKGSFSTLEIQRTEQGDSAMYLCASRTATEAFFGQGTRLTVV.

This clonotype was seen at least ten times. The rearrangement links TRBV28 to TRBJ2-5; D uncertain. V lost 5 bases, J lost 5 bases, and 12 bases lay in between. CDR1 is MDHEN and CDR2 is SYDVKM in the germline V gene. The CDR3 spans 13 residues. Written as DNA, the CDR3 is TGTGCCAGCAGTCCCTCCGAGGTGGAGACCCAGTACTTC. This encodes CASSPSEVETQYF.

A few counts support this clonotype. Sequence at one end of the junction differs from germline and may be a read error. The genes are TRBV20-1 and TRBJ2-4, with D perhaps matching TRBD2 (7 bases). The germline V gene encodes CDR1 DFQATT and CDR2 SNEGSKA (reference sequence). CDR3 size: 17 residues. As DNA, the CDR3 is TGTAGTGCTGGAGCGGGGCTCGCCGGGGGGCCCAAAAACATTCAGTACTTC. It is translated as CSAGAGLAGGPKNIQYF.

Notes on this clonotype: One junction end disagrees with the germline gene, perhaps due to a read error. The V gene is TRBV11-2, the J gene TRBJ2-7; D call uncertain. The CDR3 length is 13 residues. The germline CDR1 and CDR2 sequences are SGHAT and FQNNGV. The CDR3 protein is CANSLDPAYEQYF. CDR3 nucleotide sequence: TGTGCCAACAGCTTAGATCCGGCCTACGAGCAGTATTTC.

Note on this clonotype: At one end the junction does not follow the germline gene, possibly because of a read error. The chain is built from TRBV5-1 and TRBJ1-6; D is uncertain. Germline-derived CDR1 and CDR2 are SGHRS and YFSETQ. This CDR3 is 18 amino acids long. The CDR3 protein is CASSLGQKISSYDSPLHF. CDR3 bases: TGCGCCAGCAGCTTGGGCCAGAAGATAAGCTCCTATGATTCACCCCTCCACTTT.

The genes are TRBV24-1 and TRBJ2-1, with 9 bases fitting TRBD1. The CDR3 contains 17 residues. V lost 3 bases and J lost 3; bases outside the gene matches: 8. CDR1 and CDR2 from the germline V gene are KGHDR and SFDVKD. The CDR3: CATSDTPGTGYYNEQFF. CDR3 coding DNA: TGTGCCACCAGTGATACCCCCGGGACAGGGTACTACAATGAGCAGTTCTTC.

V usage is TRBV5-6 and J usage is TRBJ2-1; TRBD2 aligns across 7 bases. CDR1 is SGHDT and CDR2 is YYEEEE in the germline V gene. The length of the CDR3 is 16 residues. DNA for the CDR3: TGTATCAGCAGCTTAAAACTAGCGCGATCAAACAATGAGCAGTTCTTC. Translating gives CISSLKLARSNNEQFF.

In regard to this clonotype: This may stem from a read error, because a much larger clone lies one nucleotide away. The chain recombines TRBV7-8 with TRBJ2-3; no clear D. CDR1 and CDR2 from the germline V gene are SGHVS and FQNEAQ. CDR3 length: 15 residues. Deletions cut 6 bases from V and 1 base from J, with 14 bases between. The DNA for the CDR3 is TGTGCCAGCAGTATAGTGGGATTGGGCACAGATACGCAGTATTTT. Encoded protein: CASSIVGLGTDTQYF.

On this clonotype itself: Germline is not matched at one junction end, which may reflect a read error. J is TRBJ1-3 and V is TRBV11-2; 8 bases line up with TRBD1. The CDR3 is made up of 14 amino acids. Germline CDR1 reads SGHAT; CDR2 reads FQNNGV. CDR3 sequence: CTSSQGAGGNTIYF. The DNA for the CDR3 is TGTACCAGCAGCCAGGGGGCAGGAGGAAACACCATATATTTT.

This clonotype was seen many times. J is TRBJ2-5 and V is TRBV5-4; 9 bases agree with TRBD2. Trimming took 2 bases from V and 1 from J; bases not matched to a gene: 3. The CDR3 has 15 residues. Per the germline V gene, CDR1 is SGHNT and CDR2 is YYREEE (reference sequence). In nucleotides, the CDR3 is TGTGCCAGCAGCTTCGGCGGGAGGGGCCAAGAGACCCAGTACTTC. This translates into CASSFGGRGQETQYF. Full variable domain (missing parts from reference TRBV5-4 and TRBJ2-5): ETGVTQSPTHLIKTRGQQVTLRCSSQSGHNTVSWYQQALGQGPQFIFQYYREEENGRGNFPPRFSGLQFPNYSSELNVNALELDDSALYLCASSFGGRGQETQYFGPGTRLLVL.

The CDR3 region is CASSVAGGLQETQYF. The CDR3 DNA reads as TGTGCCAGCAGCGTAGCGGGGGGGCTCCAAGAGACCCAGTACTTC. The gene calls are TRBV9 and TRBJ2-5; 8 bases match TRBD2. The CDR3 sequence is 15 residues long. Germline V gives CDR1 SGDLS, CDR2 YYNGEE. The V gene end was trimmed by 0 bases and the J gene end by 1 base; junction bases not matched to a gene: 2.

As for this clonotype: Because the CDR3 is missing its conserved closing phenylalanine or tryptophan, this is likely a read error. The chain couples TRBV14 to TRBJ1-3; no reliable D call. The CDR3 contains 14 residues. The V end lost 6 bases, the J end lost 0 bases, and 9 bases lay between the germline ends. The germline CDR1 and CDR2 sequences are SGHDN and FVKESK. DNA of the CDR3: TGTGCCAGCAGTCCAAGGTACTCTGGAAACACCATATATATT. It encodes CASSPRYSGNTIYI.

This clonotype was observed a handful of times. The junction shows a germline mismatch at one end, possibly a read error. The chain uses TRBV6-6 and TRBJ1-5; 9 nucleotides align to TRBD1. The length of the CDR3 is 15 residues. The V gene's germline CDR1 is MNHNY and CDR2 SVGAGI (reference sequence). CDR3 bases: TGTGCCAGCAGTTACTCAGACAGGGGGGACCAGCCTCAGCATTTT. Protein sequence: CASSYSDRGDQPQHF.